This T cell receptor beta chain was documented in a study of cytomegalovirus exposure and HLA in healthy donors. The donors were healthy bone marrow donors. The PCR contained 60 Vbeta and 13 Jbeta primers. Repertoires were generated with immunoSEQ multiplex PCR, while TCRdb's copy carries only in-frame clones and drops some. The sample yields under 100,000 clones, 81% seen once. Sequenced sample: PBMCs. The clonotype originates from a woman in her seventies in good health and CMV-seropositive.

Here the CDR3 DNA reads TGTGCCAGCAGCCCAGGAGGAAACACCATATATTTT. Its translation: CASSPGGNTIYF. The V gene is TRBV7-2, the J gene TRBJ1-3; unclear D gene. Germline values: CDR1 SGHTA, CDR2 FQGNSA. V gave up 5 bases and J gave up 4 bases, with 6 bases separating them. The CDR3 consists of 12 residues.